These 11 T cell receptor beta chains were sequenced from one sample in a study of regulatory T cells in long-lasting Graves disease. Researchers made TCR beta libraries by using iRepertoire HTBI primers and running Arm-PCR on CDR3 regions. One entry per CDR3 protein, called by TCRdb with MiXCR from the multiplex PCR reads. The sample lists about 440,000 distinct CDR3 sequences, about 16% occurring once. The time point is: newly diagnosed GD, antithyroid drugs for less than 3 months. Isolated PBMC RNA provided the starting material for the TCR library. In addition, the sample was reused for a study of T cells in Graves' hyperthyroidism and ophthalmopathy.

The source was peripheral blood mononuclear cells (PBMCs), collected at new diagnosis, from a patient treated with antithyroid drugs. The receptors derive from a woman aged 18-29 years with Graves disease.

The chain is built from TRBV28 and TRBJ2-7; unclear D gene. Germline values: CDR1 MDHEN, CDR2 SYDVKM. V was cut by 2 bases and J by 2 bases, with 10 bases left in between. The CDR3 has 14 residues. Written as DNA, the CDR3 is TGTGCCAGCAGTTTAGTCCCACGCACCTACGAGCAGTACTTC. Encoded protein: CASSLVPRTYEQYF.

This clonotype has a handful of counts. The chain is built from TRBV20-1 and TRBJ2-1; 8 bases align to TRBD2. This CDR3 comprises 15 residues. Trimming removed 4 bases from V and 1 base from J; junction bases left unmatched: 6. CDR1 and CDR2 from the germline V gene are DFQATT and SNEGSKA (reference sequence). CDR3 sequence (DNA): TGCAGTGCTATACGGGGGGGTCCATCCTACAATGAGCAGTTCTTC. This sequence encodes CSAIRGGPSYNEQFF.

In this sample, this clonotype turned up many times. V and J are TRBV20-1 and TRBJ2-1; D not certain. V shed 2 bases and J shed 5 bases, with 10 bases lying between them. Germline lookup yields CDR1 DFQATT and CDR2 SNEGSKA (reference sequence). The CDR3 consists of 13 residues. CDR3 amino acids: CSARWPTDNEQFF. As DNA, the CDR3 is TGCAGTGCTAGATGGCCTACTGACAATGAGCAGTTCTTC.

The genes are TRBV19 and TRBJ2-1; 9 bases are shared with TRBD2. The CDR3 loop spans 17 amino acids. V shed 5 bases and J 0 bases; nucleotides not matched to a gene: 8. Germline lookup yields CDR1 LNHDA and CDR2 SQIVND (reference sequence). CDR3 sequence reads: CASSRSMTSGSYNEQFF. The DNA of the CDR3 is TGTGCCAGTAGTCGCAGCATGACTAGCGGCTCCTACAATGAGCAGTTCTTC.

This rearrangement joins TRBV9 to TRBJ2-7; tentative D call: TRBD1 (6 bases). The CDR3 is made up of 14 amino acids. V was trimmed by 0 bases and J by 5 bases, leaving 12 bases between them. Germline CDR1 and CDR2: SGDLS and YYNGEE. The CDR3 reads CASSVGPGQNEQYF. DNA of the CDR3: TGTGCCAGCAGCGTAGGGCCTGGACAGAACGAGCAGTACTTC. Full variable domain (outside the CDR3, taken from reference TRBV9 and TRBJ2-7): DSGVTQTPKHLITATGQRVTLRCSPRSGDLSVYWYQQSLDQGLQFLIQYYNGEERAKGNILERFSAQQFPDLHSELNLSSLELGDSALYFCASSVGPGQNEQYFGPGTRLTVT.

This clonotype came up many times. The J gene is TRBJ2-1, the V gene TRBV28; 9 bases fit TRBD2. Germline V gene sequence: CDR1 MDHEN, CDR2 SYDVKM. The CDR3 sequence is 14 residues long. After removal of 6 bases from V and 1 base from J, the junction contained 1 base not matched to a gene. The CDR3: CASRREGSYNEQFF. CDR3 DNA sequence: TGTGCCAGCAGGCGGGAGGGGTCCTACAATGAGCAGTTCTTC.

CDR3 in amino acids: CASSRLAGLNEQFF. CDR3 DNA: TGTGCCAGCAGTCGGCTAGCGGGACTCAATGAGCAGTTCTTC. The chain links TRBV27 to TRBJ2-1; the match to TRBD2 covers 9 bases. Per the germline V gene, CDR1 is MNHEY and CDR2 is SMNVEV (reference sequence). The CDR3 loop spans 14 amino acids. Trimming at V came to 5 bases and at J to 6 bases, leaving 5 bases not matched to a gene.

A note on this clonotype: This could be a read error, since a much larger clone is one nucleotide away. The gene calls are TRBV7-9 and TRBJ2-7; possibly TRBD2 for D (6 bases). This CDR3 region has 14 residues. CDR1 is SEHNR and CDR2 is FQNEAQ in the germline V gene (reference sequence). The ends were cut back, 1 base at V and 0 bases at J, with 7 bases in the middle. The CDR3, as DNA: TGTGCCAGCAGCTTAGACGGGAGCTCCTACGAGCAGTACTTC. Residues: CASSLDGSSYEQYF.

This clonotype has at least ten counts. J is TRBJ2-5 and V is TRBV6-1, with 13 bases fitting TRBD2. The germline V gene has CDR1 MNHNS and CDR2 SASEGT. Trimming took 6 bases from V and 5 from J; bases not matched to a gene: 6. This CDR3 is 15 amino acids long. The CDR3 DNA sequence: TGTGCCAGCAGGAGGACTAGCGGGAGTTGGGAGACCCAGTACTTC. As protein: CASRRTSGSWETQYF.

This clonotype came up many times. The chain employs TRBV6-1 and TRBJ2-1; 8 nucleotides match TRBD2. Per germline, CDR1 MNHNS and CDR2 SASEGT. The CDR3 runs 16 residues. V shed 1 base, J shed 4 bases, and the junction held 6 bases outside the gene matches. The CDR3 DNA reads TGTGCCAGCAGTGAAGAGATAGCGGGACCGTACAATGAGCAGTTCTTC. Protein: CASSEEIAGPYNEQFF.

This clonotype occurred many times. The chain couples TRBV11-2 to TRBJ2-1; 9 nucleotides match TRBD2. V lost 1 base and J lost 3; bases outside the gene matches: 10. CDR3 size: 18 residues. Germline CDR1 is SGHAT and CDR2 is FQNNGV. The CDR3 sequence is CASSLVLSGSGNYNEQFF. The CDR3 bases are TGTGCCAGCAGCTTAGTTCTTAGCGGGAGTGGGAACTACAATGAGCAGTTCTTC.